This T cell receptor (beta chain) is from a study of blood T cell repertoires in COVID-19. Assay: immunoSEQ multiplex PCR; the TCRdb copy retains only in-frame clones and omits some. The sample shows some 170,000 clones, around 83% of them seen only once. With respect to this clone: Other DNA sequences of this sample code for an identical CDR3.

Sequences were obtained from PBMCs or T cells enriched from blood (not recorded which). This receptor was obtained from a man aged 45-65 years who had recovered from COVID-19.

CDR3 sequence: CASSPGQMNTEAFF. In DNA form, the CDR3 reads TGTGCCAGCAGTCCCGGACAAATGAACACTGAAGCTTTCTTT. The chain carries TRBV27 and TRBJ1-1; D perhaps matches TRBD1 (5 bases). The germline V gene encodes CDR1 MNHEY and CDR2 SMNVEV (reference sequence). V shed 5 bases and J shed 0 bases, with 10 bases lying between them. The length of the CDR3 is 14 residues.